What follows describes a single T cell receptor beta chain. J lost 9 bases, V lost 2 bases, and 11 bases had no gene match. The CDR3 extends over 16 amino acids. Germline values: CDR1 MNHNS, CDR2 SASEGT. The data originate from a study of blood T cell repertoires in COVID-19. Study-level information: Italy, Spain and the United States were the sources of the convalescent and acute COVID-19 samples.

Study processing details: Reference gene primers were amplified, and this amplification served to estimate nucleated cell counts. Some clones are missing from TCRdb's copy, which holds only in-frame ones; the method was immunoSEQ multiplex PCR. V and J calls and clone size follow that table, whereas D and trimming were derived from the DNA. The sample has under 350,000 clones, around four fifths seen once; the top ten hold about 5%. The chain has TRBV6-1 and TRBJ2-1, with 9 positions matching TRBD2. The source material was peripheral blood. This TCR was sampled from a man between 60 and 70 years old who had recovered from COVID-19. In DNA form, the CDR3 reads TGTGCCAGCAGTGAATGGGGGACTAGCACGGCCTCTGAGCAGTTCTTC. Protein product: CASSEWGTSTASEQFF.